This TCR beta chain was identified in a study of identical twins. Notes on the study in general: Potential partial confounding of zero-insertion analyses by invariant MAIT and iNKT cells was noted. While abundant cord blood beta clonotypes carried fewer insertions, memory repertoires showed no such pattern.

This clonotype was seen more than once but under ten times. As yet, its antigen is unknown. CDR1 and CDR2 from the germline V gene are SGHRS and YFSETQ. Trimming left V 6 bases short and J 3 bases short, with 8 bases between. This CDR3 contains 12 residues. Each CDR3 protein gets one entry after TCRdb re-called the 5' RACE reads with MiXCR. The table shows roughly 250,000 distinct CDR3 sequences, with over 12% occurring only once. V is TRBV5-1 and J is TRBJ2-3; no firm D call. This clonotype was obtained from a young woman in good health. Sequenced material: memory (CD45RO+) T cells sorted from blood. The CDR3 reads CASTNLTDTQYF. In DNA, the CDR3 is TGCGCCAGCACCAATCTAACAGATACGCAGTATTTT.